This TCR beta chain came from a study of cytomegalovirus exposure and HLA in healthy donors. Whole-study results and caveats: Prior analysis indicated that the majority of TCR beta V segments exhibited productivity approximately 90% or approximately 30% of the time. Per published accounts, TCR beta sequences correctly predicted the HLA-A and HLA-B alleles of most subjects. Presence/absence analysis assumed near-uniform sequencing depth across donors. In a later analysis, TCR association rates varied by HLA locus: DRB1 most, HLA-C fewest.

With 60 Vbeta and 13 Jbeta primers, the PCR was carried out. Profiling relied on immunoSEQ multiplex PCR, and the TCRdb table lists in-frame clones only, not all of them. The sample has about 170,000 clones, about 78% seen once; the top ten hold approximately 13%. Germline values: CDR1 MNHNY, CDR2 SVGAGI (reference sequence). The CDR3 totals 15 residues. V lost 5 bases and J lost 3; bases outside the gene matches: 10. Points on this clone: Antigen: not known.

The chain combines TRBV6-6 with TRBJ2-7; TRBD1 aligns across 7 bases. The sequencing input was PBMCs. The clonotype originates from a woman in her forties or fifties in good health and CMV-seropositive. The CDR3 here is CASSTPHDRDYEQYF. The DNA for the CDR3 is TGTGCCAGCAGTACCCCTCACGACAGGGACTACGAGCAGTACTTC.